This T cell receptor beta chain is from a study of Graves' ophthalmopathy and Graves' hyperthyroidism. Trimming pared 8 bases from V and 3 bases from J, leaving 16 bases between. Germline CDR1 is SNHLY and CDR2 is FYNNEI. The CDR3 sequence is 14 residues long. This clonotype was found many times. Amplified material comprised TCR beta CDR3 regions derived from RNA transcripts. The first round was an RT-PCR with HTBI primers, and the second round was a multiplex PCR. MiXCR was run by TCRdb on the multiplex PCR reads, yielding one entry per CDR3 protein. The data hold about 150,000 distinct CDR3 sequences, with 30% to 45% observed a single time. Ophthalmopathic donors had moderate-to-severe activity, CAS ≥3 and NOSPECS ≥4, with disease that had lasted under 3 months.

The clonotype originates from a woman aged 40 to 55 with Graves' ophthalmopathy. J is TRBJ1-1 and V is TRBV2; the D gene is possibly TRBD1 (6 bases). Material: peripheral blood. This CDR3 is CASVFSRGDTEAFF. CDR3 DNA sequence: TGTGCCAGCGTATTTTCTAGGGGGGACACTGAAGCTTTCTTT.